The sequence of this T cell receptor beta chain was determined in a study of shared clonotypes between healthy human individuals. Overall study results and limits: Naive subsets generally had larger estimated richness than memory subsets. Depth of sequencing was expected to influence donor clonotype sharing.

V was trimmed by 4 bases and J by 3 bases, leaving 17 bases between them. Per the germline V gene, CDR1 is SGHNT and CDR2 is YYREEE (reference sequence). This CDR3 has 15 amino acids. Naive CD8 cells, CD45RO-negative and positively selected for CCR7, excluded terminally differentiated effector memory CD45RA+ cells. Method: immunoSEQ multiplex PCR; TCRdb's copy keeps in-frame clones and lacks some. Here the sample spans some 2.1 million clones, approximately 94% being singletons. On this clone itself: The target antigen is unknown.

The material sequenced was naive CD8+ T cells sorted from blood. The chain carries TRBV5-4 and TRBJ2-7; a weak D match, TRBD1 (6 bases). The TCR was taken from a man aged 18 to 30 in good health. This CDR3 is CASSPNRDLGYEQYF. CDR3 coding DNA: TGTGCCAGCAGCCCTAACAGGGACCTAGGCTACGAGCAGTACTTC.